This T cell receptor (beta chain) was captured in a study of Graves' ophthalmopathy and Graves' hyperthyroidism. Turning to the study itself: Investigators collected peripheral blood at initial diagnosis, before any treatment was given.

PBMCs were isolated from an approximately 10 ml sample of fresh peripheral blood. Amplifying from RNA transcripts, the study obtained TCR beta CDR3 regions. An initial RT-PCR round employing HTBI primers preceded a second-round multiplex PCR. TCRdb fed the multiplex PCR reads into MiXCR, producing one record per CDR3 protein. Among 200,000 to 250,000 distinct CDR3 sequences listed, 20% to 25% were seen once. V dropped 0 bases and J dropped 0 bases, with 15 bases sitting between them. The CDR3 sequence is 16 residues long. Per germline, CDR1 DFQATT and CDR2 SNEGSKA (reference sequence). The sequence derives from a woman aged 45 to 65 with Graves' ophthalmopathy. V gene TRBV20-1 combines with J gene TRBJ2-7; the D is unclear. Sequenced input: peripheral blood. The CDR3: CSAREYEGPSSYEQYF. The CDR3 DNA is TGCAGTGCTAGAGAATATGAAGGGCCCAGCTCCTACGAGCAGTACTTC.